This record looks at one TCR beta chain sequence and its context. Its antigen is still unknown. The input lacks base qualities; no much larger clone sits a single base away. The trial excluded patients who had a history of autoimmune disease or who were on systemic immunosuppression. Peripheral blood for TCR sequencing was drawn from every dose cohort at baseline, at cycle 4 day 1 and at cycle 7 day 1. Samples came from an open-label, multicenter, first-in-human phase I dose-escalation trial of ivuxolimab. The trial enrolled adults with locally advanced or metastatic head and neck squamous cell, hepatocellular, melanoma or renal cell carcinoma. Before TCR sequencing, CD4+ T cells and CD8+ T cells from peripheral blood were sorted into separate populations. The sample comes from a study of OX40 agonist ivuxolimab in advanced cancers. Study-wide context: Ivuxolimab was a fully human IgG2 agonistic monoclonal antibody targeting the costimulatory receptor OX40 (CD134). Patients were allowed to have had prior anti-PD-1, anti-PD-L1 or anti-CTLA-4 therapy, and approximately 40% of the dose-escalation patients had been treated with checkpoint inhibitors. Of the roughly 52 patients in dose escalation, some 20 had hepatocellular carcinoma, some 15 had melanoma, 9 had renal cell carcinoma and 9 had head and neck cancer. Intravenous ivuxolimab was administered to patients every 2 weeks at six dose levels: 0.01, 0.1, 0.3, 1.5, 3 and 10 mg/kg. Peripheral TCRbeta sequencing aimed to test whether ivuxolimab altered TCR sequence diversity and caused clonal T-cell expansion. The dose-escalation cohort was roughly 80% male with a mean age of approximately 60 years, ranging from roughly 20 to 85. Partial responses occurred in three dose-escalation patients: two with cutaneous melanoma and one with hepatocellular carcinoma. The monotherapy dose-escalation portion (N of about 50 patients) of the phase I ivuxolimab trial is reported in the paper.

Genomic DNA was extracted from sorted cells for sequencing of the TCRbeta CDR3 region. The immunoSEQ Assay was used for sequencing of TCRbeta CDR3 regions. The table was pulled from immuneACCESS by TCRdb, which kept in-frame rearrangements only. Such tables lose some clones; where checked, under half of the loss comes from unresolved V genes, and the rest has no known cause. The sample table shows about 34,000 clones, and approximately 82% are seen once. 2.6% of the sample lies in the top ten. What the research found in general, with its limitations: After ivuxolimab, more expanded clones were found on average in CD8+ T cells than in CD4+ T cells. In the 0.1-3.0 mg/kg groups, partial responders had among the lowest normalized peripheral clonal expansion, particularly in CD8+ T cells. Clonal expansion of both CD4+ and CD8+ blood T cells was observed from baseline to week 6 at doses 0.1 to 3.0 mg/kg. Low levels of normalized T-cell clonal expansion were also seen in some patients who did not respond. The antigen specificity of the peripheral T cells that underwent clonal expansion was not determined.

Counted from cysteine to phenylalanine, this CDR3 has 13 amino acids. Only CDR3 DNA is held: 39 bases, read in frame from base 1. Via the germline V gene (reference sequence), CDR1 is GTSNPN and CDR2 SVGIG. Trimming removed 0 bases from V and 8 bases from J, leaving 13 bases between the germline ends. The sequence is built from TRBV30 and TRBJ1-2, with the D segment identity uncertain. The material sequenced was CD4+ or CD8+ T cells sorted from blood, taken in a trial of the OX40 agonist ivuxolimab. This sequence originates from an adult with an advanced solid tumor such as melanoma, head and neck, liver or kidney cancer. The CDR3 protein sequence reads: CAWSVKGSHGYTF. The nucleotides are TGTGCCTGGAGTGTCAAGGGTTCTCACGGCTACACCTTC.